These T cell receptor beta chains were read from a single sample in a study of technical replicates of blood from a handful of donors. Data came from immunoSEQ multiplex PCR; TCRdb stores just in-frame clones and leaves some out. The sample consists of around 90,000 clones, over 90% of them appearing once. Sequenced: T cells isolated from PBMCs. The origin of the receptors is a human donor in good health. Both conserved end residues are part of each CDR3. The D gene is left open where the match is weak. Clone size is stated in some rows and not others, as once, few, many or a class when expanded.

clone_size: -
d_call: TRBD1
j_call: TRBJ2-6
v_call: TRBV7-9
cdr3_nt: TGTGCCAGCAAATGGACAGGGGACATCTCTGGGGCCAACGTCCTGACTTTC
cdr3_aa: CASKWTGDISGANVLTF

clone_size: once
d_call: -
j_call: TRBJ1-4
v_call: TRBV4-1
cdr3_nt: TGCGCCAGCAGCCCCCGGGAGGGGACAACTAATGAAAAACTGTTTTTT
cdr3_aa: CASSPREGTTNEKLFF

clone_size: once
d_call: -
j_call: TRBJ2-5
v_call: TRBV4-2
cdr3_nt: TGTGCCAGCAGCCAAGATAACAAGGACAGCAGGTTGGAGACCCAGTACTTC
cdr3_aa: CASSQDNKDSRLETQYF

clone_size: -
d_call: -
j_call: TRBJ1-5
v_call: TRBV5-3
cdr3_nt: TGTGCCAGAAGCCCCACAGAGGAACAGGAGGGCCAGCCCCAGCATTTT
cdr3_aa: CARSPTEEQEGQPQHF

clone_size: -
d_call: -
j_call: TRBJ2-7
v_call: TRBV6-5
cdr3_nt: TGTGCCAGCAGTTACGGTAATAGCCTGGATGAGCAGTACTTC
cdr3_aa: CASSYGNSLDEQYF

clone_size: -
d_call: -
j_call: TRBJ2-7
v_call: TRBV7-9
cdr3_nt: TGTGCCAGCAGCTTACCCCTGGTCGGGGGAGAGTCCCCCTACGAGCAGTACTTC
cdr3_aa: CASSLPLVGGESPYEQYF

clone_size: -
d_call: -
j_call: TRBJ2-3
v_call: TRBV4-3
cdr3_nt: TGCGCCAGCAGAAGGTGGACTAACCCCACAGATACGCAGTATTTT
cdr3_aa: CASRRWTNPTDTQYF

clone_size: -
d_call: TRBD2
j_call: TRBJ2-3
v_call: TRBV4-2
cdr3_nt: TGTGCCAGCAGCCCGGGACTAGGAGAAGATACGCAGTATTTT
cdr3_aa: CASSPGLGEDTQYF

clone_size: -
d_call: TRBD1
j_call: TRBJ1-2
v_call: TRBV28
cdr3_nt: TGTGCCAGCAGTAAACGGGGACAGGCGCCGAACTATGGCTACACCTTC
cdr3_aa: CASSKRGQAPNYGYTF

clone_size: -
d_call: -
j_call: TRBJ2-1
v_call: TRBV5-1
cdr3_nt: TGCGCCAGCAGCTCCGCTAGCGTTGAGCAGTTCTTC
cdr3_aa: CASSSASVEQFF

clone_size: -
d_call: TRBD1
j_call: TRBJ2-6
v_call: TRBV6-1
cdr3_nt: TGTGCCAGCAGTGAGTATTGGGACAGCTACTCTGGGGCCAACGTCCTGACTTTC
cdr3_aa: CASSEYWDSYSGANVLTF

clone_size: -
d_call: TRBD1
j_call: TRBJ2-7
v_call: TRBV5-4
cdr3_nt: TGTGCCAGCAGTGAAAACAGGGGAGCCTACGAGCAGTACTTC
cdr3_aa: CASSENRGAYEQYF

clone_size: -
d_call: -
j_call: TRBJ2-7
v_call: TRBV9
cdr3_nt: TGTGCCAGCAGCGTAGCACAGAGTAGCTCCTACGAGCAGTACTTC
cdr3_aa: CASSVAQSSSYEQYF

clone_size: once
d_call: TRBD2
j_call: TRBJ2-5
v_call: TRBV28
cdr3_nt: TGTGCCAGCAGTCCCACCCGACTAGCGGAAGAGACCCAGTACTTC
cdr3_aa: CASSPTRLAEETQYF

clone_size: -
d_call: -
j_call: TRBJ2-2
v_call: TRBV10-3
cdr3_nt: TGTGCCATCCGGAACACCGGGGAGCTGTTTTTT
cdr3_aa: CAIRNTGELFF

clone_size: -
d_call: -
j_call: TRBJ2-3
v_call: TRBV2
cdr3_nt: TGTGCCAGCAGTGAATGGGGCGCGGCAGATACGCAGTATTTT
cdr3_aa: CASSEWGAADTQYF

clone_size: -
d_call: -
j_call: TRBJ2-2
v_call: TRBV25-1
cdr3_nt: TGTGCCAGCAGTGATGAGACAGGGGGTCGCGGGAGGACCGGGGAGCTGTTTTTT
cdr3_aa: CASSDETGGRGRTGELFF

clone_size: -
d_call: -
j_call: TRBJ1-2
v_call: TRBV30
cdr3_nt: TGTGCCTGGACCACAGGGAGAGACTATGGCTACACCTTC
cdr3_aa: CAWTTGRDYGYTF

clone_size: -
d_call: TRBD2
j_call: TRBJ2-3
v_call: TRBV30
cdr3_nt: TGTGCCTGGTCTCCCGGGACTACTAGCACAGATACGCAGTATTTT
cdr3_aa: CAWSPGTTSTDTQYF

clone_size: -
d_call: -
j_call: TRBJ1-1
v_call: TRBV27
cdr3_nt: TGTGCCAGCAGTTTCAGTCTGAACACTGAAGCTTTCTTT
cdr3_aa: CASSFSLNTEAFF

clone_size: -
d_call: TRBD2
j_call: TRBJ2-1
v_call: TRBV7-3
cdr3_nt: TGTGCCAGCAGCTCAGGACTAGCGGGAGTAAATGAGCAGTTCTTC
cdr3_aa: CASSSGLAGVNEQFF

clone_size: -
d_call: TRBD1
j_call: TRBJ2-2
v_call: TRBV30
cdr3_nt: TGTGCCTACCCCCCAGGGGGCACCGGGGAGCTGTTTTTT
cdr3_aa: CAYPPGGTGELFF

clone_size: once
d_call: -
j_call: TRBJ2-7
v_call: TRBV5-1
cdr3_nt: TGCGCCAGCACCGGGGCAGGGGGGAGCGAGCAGTACTTC
cdr3_aa: CASTGAGGSEQYF

clone_size: -
d_call: TRBD1
j_call: TRBJ1-5
v_call: TRBV10-3
cdr3_nt: TGTGCCATCAGTCTGGGGACAGGGTATCAGCCCCAGCATTTT
cdr3_aa: CAISLGTGYQPQHF

clone_size: -
d_call: TRBD2
j_call: TRBJ2-2
v_call: TRBV27
cdr3_nt: TGTGCCAGCAGTATATATACTAGCGGGTATGGCGGGGAGCTGTTTTTT
cdr3_aa: CASSIYTSGYGGELFF

clone_size: -
d_call: TRBD2
j_call: TRBJ2-3
v_call: TRBV27
cdr3_nt: TGTGCCAGCAACCCGACTAGCGGGAGTTATGCAGATACGCAGTATTTT
cdr3_aa: CASNPTSGSYADTQYF

clone_size: -
d_call: -
j_call: TRBJ2-7
v_call: TRBV2
cdr3_nt: TGTGCCAGCGGAGGGGCTCAGGGTACCGAGCAGTACTTC
cdr3_aa: CASGGAQGTEQYF

clone_size: -
d_call: -
j_call: TRBJ2-4
v_call: TRBV2
cdr3_nt: TGTGCCAGCAGGCCCGACCGGGATGTCGGCATTCAGTACTTC
cdr3_aa: CASRPDRDVGIQYF

clone_size: -
d_call: TRBD2
j_call: TRBJ2-7
v_call: TRBV9
cdr3_nt: TGTGCCAGCAGCGCAGCACCGGGAGGGCCCTACGAGCAGTACTTC
cdr3_aa: CASSAAPGGPYEQYF

clone_size: -
d_call: TRBD2
j_call: TRBJ2-3
v_call: TRBV7-6
cdr3_nt: TGTGCCAGCAGCTTAGCGCTAGCGGGAGAATCAGATACGCAGTATTTT
cdr3_aa: CASSLALAGESDTQYF

clone_size: -
d_call: -
j_call: TRBJ2-7
v_call: TRBV10-3
cdr3_nt: TGTGCCATCAGTGACTTCGGCGGTAGCTCCTACGAGCAGTACTTC
cdr3_aa: CAISDFGGSSYEQYF

clone_size: -
d_call: -
j_call: TRBJ2-7
v_call: TRBV15
cdr3_nt: TGTGCCACCAGCAGACTGTCGGAGGGGCCCAGCTCCTACGAGCAGTACTTC
cdr3_aa: CATSRLSEGPSSYEQYF

clone_size: -
d_call: TRBD2
j_call: TRBJ2-1
v_call: TRBV29-1
cdr3_nt: TGCAGCGGGGAGACTAGCGGGAGGGCGTTCTTC
cdr3_aa: CSGETSGRAFF

clone_size: -
d_call: TRBD1
j_call: TRBJ1-4
v_call: TRBV2
cdr3_nt: TGTGCCAGCAGTGACCTAGGGACAGGGGGCGCTGGGACTAATGAAAAACTGTTTTTT
cdr3_aa: CASSDLGTGGAGTNEKLFF

clone_size: once
d_call: TRBD2
j_call: TRBJ2-1
v_call: TRBV6-1
cdr3_nt: TGTGCCAGCACCCCGGGACTAGCGGGAGTGCAGTTCTTC
cdr3_aa: CASTPGLAGVQFF

clone_size: -
d_call: -
j_call: TRBJ2-3
v_call: TRBV25-1
cdr3_nt: TGTGCCAGCAGTGTGCGGAGTGGGGATACGCAGTATTTT
cdr3_aa: CASSVRSGDTQYF

clone_size: -
d_call: -
j_call: TRBJ1-1
v_call: TRBV19
cdr3_nt: TGTGCCAGTAGTCTATCGTTACAGGGGAACACTGAAGCTTTCTTT
cdr3_aa: CASSLSLQGNTEAFF

clone_size: -
d_call: TRBD2
j_call: TRBJ2-1
v_call: TRBV27
cdr3_nt: TGTGCCAGCAGTCCATCCGGGACTAGTAGAGGAAGCTCCTACAATGAGCAGTTCTTC
cdr3_aa: CASSPSGTSRGSSYNEQFF

clone_size: -
d_call: TRBD2
j_call: TRBJ2-7
v_call: TRBV7-9
cdr3_nt: TGTGCCAGCTCCCCCGCGGGAGGGGCCTACGAGCAGTACTTC
cdr3_aa: CASSPAGGAYEQYF

clone_size: -
d_call: TRBD2
j_call: TRBJ2-3
v_call: TRBV7-8
cdr3_nt: TGTGCCAGCAGGAGGGCCGGCGGGAGAACAGATACGCAGTATTTT
cdr3_aa: CASRRAGGRTDTQYF

clone_size: -
d_call: TRBD1
j_call: TRBJ1-2
v_call: TRBV6-5
cdr3_nt: TGTGCCAGCAGCTCTCAGACAGGGCGCTATGGCTACACCTTC
cdr3_aa: CASSSQTGRYGYTF

clone_size: -
d_call: -
j_call: TRBJ1-4
v_call: TRBV5-6
cdr3_nt: TGTGCCAGCAGCTTGGGACAGACGCCTAGTAATGAAAAACTGTTTTTT
cdr3_aa: CASSLGQTPSNEKLFF

clone_size: -
d_call: -
j_call: TRBJ1-5
v_call: TRBV27
cdr3_nt: TGTGCCAGCAGTTTTTCAGGGTTGGGGAATCAGCCCCAGCATTTT
cdr3_aa: CASSFSGLGNQPQHF

clone_size: once
d_call: -
j_call: TRBJ2-1
v_call: TRBV27
cdr3_nt: TGTGCCAGCAGGATGTCGGGACTTCTCCCCGAGCAGTTCTTC
cdr3_aa: CASRMSGLLPEQFF

clone_size: -
d_call: -
j_call: TRBJ1-2
v_call: TRBV7-2
cdr3_nt: TGTGCCAGCAGCTTAGTTATACGGAACTATGGCTACACCTTC
cdr3_aa: CASSLVIRNYGYTF

clone_size: -
d_call: -
j_call: TRBJ2-6
v_call: TRBV5-5
cdr3_nt: TGTGCCAGCAGCTTGGCGGCAGGGACTGGGGCCAACGTCCTGACTTTC
cdr3_aa: CASSLAAGTGANVLTF

clone_size: -
d_call: TRBD1
j_call: TRBJ1-2
v_call: TRBV7-6
cdr3_nt: TGTGCCAGCAGCGCCACAGGGGACTCTGGCTACACCTTC
cdr3_aa: CASSATGDSGYTF

clone_size: -
d_call: TRBD2
j_call: TRBJ2-1
v_call: TRBV5-1
cdr3_nt: TGCGCCAGCAGCGAAACCATAGCTAGCGGATCCTACAATGAGCAGTTCTTC
cdr3_aa: CASSETIASGSYNEQFF

clone_size: -
d_call: -
j_call: TRBJ2-1
v_call: TRBV30
cdr3_nt: TGTGCCTGGAAGGACTTAGCCAATGAGCAGTTCTTC
cdr3_aa: CAWKDLANEQFF

clone_size: -
d_call: -
j_call: TRBJ2-2
v_call: TRBV6-1
cdr3_nt: TGTGCCAGCAGTATTCAGGGTTTAACCGGGGAGCTGTTTTTT
cdr3_aa: CASSIQGLTGELFF

clone_size: -
d_call: TRBD1
j_call: TRBJ2-7
v_call: TRBV7-9
cdr3_nt: TGTGCCAGCAGCTTTACAGGGGGCAACGAGCAGTACTTC
cdr3_aa: CASSFTGGNEQYF

clone_size: once
d_call: -
j_call: TRBJ2-7
v_call: TRBV5-1
cdr3_nt: TGCGCCAGCAGCTTGTCAGGGTCCAATACCTACGAGCAGTACTTC
cdr3_aa: CASSLSGSNTYEQYF

clone_size: -
d_call: TRBD1
j_call: TRBJ2-2
v_call: TRBV9
cdr3_nt: TGTGCCAGCAGCGTAGCCCAGGGGGCGGTTACCGGGGAGCTGTTTTTT
cdr3_aa: CASSVAQGAVTGELFF

clone_size: -
d_call: TRBD1
j_call: TRBJ2-7
v_call: TRBV7-8
cdr3_nt: TGTGCCAGCAGCTCATCCGGGACAGGGTTCTACGAGCAGTACTTC
cdr3_aa: CASSSSGTGFYEQYF

clone_size: -
d_call: -
j_call: TRBJ2-7
v_call: TRBV21-1
cdr3_nt: TGTGCCAGCAGCAAAGTGAACAGGAGTAGGGGCTACGAGCAGTACTTC
cdr3_aa: CASSKVNRSRGYEQYF

clone_size: -
d_call: -
j_call: TRBJ2-2
v_call: TRBV21-1
cdr3_nt: TGTGCCAGCAGCAAAGCGGGGGAGACTAGCGGGAGAGTGACCGGGGAGCTGTTTTTT
cdr3_aa: CASSKAGETSGRVTGELFF

clone_size: -
d_call: -
j_call: TRBJ2-4
v_call: TRBV4-1
cdr3_nt: TGCGCCAGCAGCCAAGGGCCCACCCCTCAGTACTTC
cdr3_aa: CASSQGPTPQYF